This TCR beta chain originates from a study of T cell clones after liver transplantation. Produced via immunoSEQ multiplex PCR; TCRdb's table is partial and in-frame only. Of 95,000 to 130,000 clones listed, less than 95% are singletons. The V end was cut by 5 bases, the J end by 1 base, with 10 bases between. This CDR3 is built from 14 residues. Germline V lookup: CDR1 MDHEN, CDR2 SYDVKM. The chain uses TRBV28 and TRBJ2-3; D gene uncertain. Sequenced material: CD4+ T cells from blood, taken 12 months after liver transplant. The clonotype originates from a human patient who received a liver transplant. Some of the T cells might come from the graft donor. CDR3 nucleotide sequence: TGTGCCAGCAGTCCCCACCCGGGCACAGATACGCAGTATTTT. Protein product: CASSPHPGTDTQYF.